The 18 T cell receptor beta chains listed next were all sequenced from one sample in a study of cytomegalovirus exposure and HLA in healthy donors. Sequencing was performed with immunoSEQ multiplex PCR; in TCRdb, only in-frame clones are kept and a portion is missing. The sample contains 70,000 or so clones, approximately 95% of which appear only once. Sequencing was carried out using PBMCs. These receptors were obtained from a man aged 18 to 29 in good health and CMV-seropositive.

To note about this clone: Other DNA sequences in this sample translate to the same CDR3. The chain links TRBV7-8 to TRBJ1-5; D remains unclear. Per the germline V gene, CDR1 is SGHVS and CDR2 is FQNEAQ. V gave up 3 bases and J gave up 1 base, with 10 bases separating them. The CDR3 consists of 15 residues. The CDR3 nucleotides read TGTGCCAGCAGCTTCACAGTAGAAAGCAATCAGCCCCAGCATTTT. This encodes CASSFTVESNQPQHF.

This chain uses TRBV6-6 with TRBJ2-7; 13 bases match TRBD2. Germline values: CDR1 MNHNY, CDR2 SVGAGI (reference sequence). The CDR3 has 15 residues. The V gene end was trimmed by 6 bases and the J gene end by 6 bases; junction bases not matched to a gene: 8. The DNA for the CDR3 is TGTGCCAGCAGAAACGGACTAGCGGGAGTAAGCGAGCAGTACTTC. This translates into CASRNGLAGVSEQYF.

The chain employs TRBV5-8 and TRBJ2-5; a weak D match, TRBD1 (6 bases). The CDR3 is 15 residues long. Germline V lookup: CDR1 SGHTS, CDR2 YDEGEE. V lost 3 bases and J 1 base, leaving 13 bases between the germline ends. CDR3 loop: CASSSRGRGQETQYF. In DNA form, the CDR3 reads TGTGCCAGCAGCTCCAGGGGAAGAGGCCAAGAGACCCAGTACTTC.

This chain joins TRBV4-1 and TRBJ2-5; D is perhaps TRBD1 (8 bases). Germline assignment: CDR1 MGHRA and CDR2 YSYEKL. The V end lost 4 bases, the J end lost 5 bases, and 20 bases lay between the germline ends. CDR3 length equals 16 residues. CDR3: CASSPRGLADYETQYF. Written as DNA, the CDR3 is TGCGCCAGCAGCCCCAGGGGGCTAGCGGACTACGAGACCCAGTACTTC.

The V and J genes are TRBV11-1 and TRBJ2-2, with D maybe TRBD2 (6 bases). Germline CDR1 and CDR2: SGHAT and FQDESV (reference sequence). With 0 bases removed from V and 5 bases from J, the gap between germline ends came to 16 bases. This CDR3 spans 17 amino acids. The CDR3 loop reads CASSLALEEGTTGELFF. In nucleotides, the CDR3 is TGTGCCAGCAGCTTAGCCCTTGAGGAGGGCACGACCGGGGAGCTGTTTTTT.

The chain employs TRBV7-9 and TRBJ1-3; 8 bases are a match to TRBD1. Trimming cost V 1 base and J 0 bases; bases outside gene matches: 5. Germline V lookup: CDR1 SEHNR, CDR2 FQNEAQ (reference sequence). CDR3 length equals 17 residues. CDR3 coding DNA: TGTGCCAGCAGCTTAGGGGGACAGGTCAGCTCTGGAAACACCATATATTTT. It specifies CASSLGGQVSSGNTIYF.

The rearrangement uses TRBV9 and TRBJ2-2; 12 positions match TRBD2. The CDR3 covers 19 residues. Per the germline V gene, CDR1 is SGDLS and CDR2 is YYNGEE. V lost 0 bases to trimming and J lost 4 bases; unmatched junction nucleotides: 10. The CDR3 sequence is CASSVDWLAGGFFTGELFF. The CDR3 region has the DNA TGTGCCAGCAGCGTAGATTGGCTAGCGGGAGGGTTTTTCACCGGGGAGCTGTTTTTT.

V is TRBV10-1 and J is TRBJ2-7; the D is unclear. Trimming stripped 3 bases from V and 0 bases from J, with 3 bases between. The CDR3 loop spans 12 amino acids. Germline assignment: CDR1 WNHNN and CDR2 SYGVQD (reference sequence). The CDR3 DNA reads TGCGCCAGCAGTGACAGCTCCTACGAGCAGTACTTC. This sequence encodes CASSDSSYEQYF.

The chain couples TRBV7-8 to TRBJ1-1; 8 nucleotides match TRBD1. CDR1 is SGHVS and CDR2 is FQNEAQ in the germline V gene. V shed 5 bases and J 11 bases; nucleotides not matched to a gene: 16. The CDR3 sequence is 15 residues long. DNA of the CDR3: TGTGCCAGCAGCGCAATCGTCGCAGGGGGCCAAGTGGCTTTCTTT. Translation gives CASSAIVAGGQVAFF.

The J gene is TRBJ2-7, the V gene TRBV19, with D perhaps matching TRBD2 (5 bases). Germline CDR1 and CDR2: LNHDA and SQIVND (reference sequence). The CDR3 length is 14 residues. The V end was cut by 3 bases, the J end by 6 bases, with 15 bases between. The CDR3 protein is CASSILDGIGEQYF. The CDR3 bases are TGTGCCAGTAGTATCCTCGACGGGATCGGCGAGCAGTACTTC.

V gene TRBV6-5 combines with J gene TRBJ2-3; D might be TRBD1 (5 bases). Trimming cost V 4 bases and J 5 bases, with 13 bases left between them. Per germline, CDR1 MNHEY and CDR2 SVGAGI. The CDR3 has 14 residues. This CDR3 is CASSSGDQGDTQYF. The CDR3 DNA is TGTGCCAGCAGTTCAGGAGATCAGGGAGATACGCAGTATTTT.

The V call is TRBV11-2, the J call TRBJ1-1; maybe TRBD1 (5 bases). Trimming cost V 9 bases and J 1 base, with 15 bases left between them. This CDR3 region has 14 residues. Per the germline V gene, CDR1 is SGHAT and CDR2 is FQNNGV. CDR3: CASNVRGENTEAFF. In nucleotides, the CDR3 is TGTGCCAGTAACGTCCGGGGGGAGAACACTGAAGCTTTCTTT. Full variable domain (missing parts from reference TRBV11-2 and TRBJ1-1): EAGVAQSPRYKIIEKRQSVAFWCNPISGHATLYWYQQILGQGPKLLIQFQNNGVVDDSQLPKDRFSAERLKGVDSTLKIQPAKLEDSAVYLCASNVRGENTEAFFGQGTRLTVV.

V gene TRBV11-2 combines with J gene TRBJ2-7, with D tentatively TRBD1 (6 bases). Germline loops: CDR1 SGHAT, CDR2 FQNNGV. The CDR3 is made up of 16 amino acids. V shed 5 bases and J shed 3 bases, with 20 bases lying between them. CDR3 region: CASSPPVEGHNYEQYF. DNA of the CDR3: TGTGCCAGCAGCCCCCCGGTAGAGGGACACAACTACGAGCAGTACTTC.

The V call is TRBV19, the J call TRBJ2-1; 10 bases line up with TRBD1. V gave up 8 bases and J gave up 4 bases; unmatched junction bases: 5. The CDR3 is 14 residues long. Germline V gene lookup returns CDR1 LNHDA and CDR2 SQIVND (reference sequence). CDR3 in amino acids: CASEAGQGYNEQFF. The CDR3 bases are TGTGCCAGTGAAGCGGGACAGGGGTACAATGAGCAGTTCTTC. The complete variable domain, with remaining parts taken from reference TRBV19 and TRBJ2-1, reads DGGITQSPKYLFRKEGQNVTLSCEQNLNHDAMYWYRQDPGQGLRLIYYSQIVNDFQKGDIAEGYSVSREKKESFPLTVTSAQKNPTAFYLCASEAGQGYNEQFFGPGTRLTVL.

The rearrangement links TRBV9 to TRBJ2-5, with 7 nucleotides matching TRBD2. CDR1 is SGDLS and CDR2 is YYNGEE in the germline V gene. The CDR3 extends over 15 amino acids. Trimming took 4 bases from V and 1 from J; bases not matched to a gene: 7. The DNA for the CDR3 is TGTGCCAGCAGCTCTCGGGGCGGGAGCCAAGAGACCCAGTACTTC. Residues: CASSSRGGSQETQYF.

Notes on this clone: One junction end disagrees with the germline gene, perhaps due to a read error. This sequence joins TRBV5-1 and TRBJ2-1; TRBD2 aligns across 9 bases. From germline, CDR1 is SGHRS and CDR2 YFSETQ. The length of the CDR3 is 15 residues. The CDR3 DNA follows: TGCGCCGGCAGCATGGCAGTTGGGACTAGCCTTGAGCAGTTCTTC. This gives the protein CAGSMAVGTSLEQFF.

V usage is TRBV4-2 and J usage is TRBJ2-7, with TRBD1 identical over 10 bases. CDR3 length equals 16 residues. Per the germline V gene, CDR1 is LGHNA and CDR2 is YNFKEQ. The V gene end was trimmed by 2 bases and the J gene end by 1 base; junction bases not matched to a gene: 5. The CDR3 nucleotides are TGTGCCAGCAGCCAAATAGGGGGACAGGGGTCCTACGAGCAGTACTTC. Translation: CASSQIGGQGSYEQYF.

V gene TRBV6-1 combines with J gene TRBJ2-5, with D possibly being TRBD2 (6 bases). Per the germline V gene, CDR1 is MNHNS and CDR2 is SASEGT. Trimming took 3 bases from V and 5 from J, leaving 10 bases between them. The CDR3 consists of 13 residues. The CDR3 bases are TGTGCCAGCAGTGAGGAGGGGTTGGAGACCCAGTACTTC. Residues: CASSEEGLETQYF.